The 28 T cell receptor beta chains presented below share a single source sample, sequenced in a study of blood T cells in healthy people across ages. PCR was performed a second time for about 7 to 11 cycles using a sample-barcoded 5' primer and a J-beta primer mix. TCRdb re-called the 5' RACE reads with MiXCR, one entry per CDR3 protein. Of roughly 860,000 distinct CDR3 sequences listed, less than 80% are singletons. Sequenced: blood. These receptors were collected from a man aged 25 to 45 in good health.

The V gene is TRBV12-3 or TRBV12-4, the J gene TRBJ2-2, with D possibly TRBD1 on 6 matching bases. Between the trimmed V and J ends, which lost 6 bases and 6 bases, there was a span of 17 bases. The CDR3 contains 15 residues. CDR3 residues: CASSSIQGGAGELFF. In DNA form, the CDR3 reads TGTGCCAGCAGCTCTATACAGGGTGGCGCCGGGGAGCTGTTTTTT.

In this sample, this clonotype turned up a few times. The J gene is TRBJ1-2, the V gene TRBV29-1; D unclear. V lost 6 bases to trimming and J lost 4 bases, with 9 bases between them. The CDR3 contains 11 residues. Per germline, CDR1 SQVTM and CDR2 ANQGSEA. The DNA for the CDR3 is TGCAGCGTCCCTACCGGCTATGGCTACACCTTC. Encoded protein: CSVPTGYGYTF. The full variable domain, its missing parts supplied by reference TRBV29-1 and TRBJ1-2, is SAVISQKPSRDICQRGTSLTIQCQVDSQVTMMFWYRQQPGQSLTLIATANQGSEATYESGFVIDKFPISRPNLTFSTLTVSNMSPEDSSIYLCSVPTGYGYTFGSGTRLTVV.

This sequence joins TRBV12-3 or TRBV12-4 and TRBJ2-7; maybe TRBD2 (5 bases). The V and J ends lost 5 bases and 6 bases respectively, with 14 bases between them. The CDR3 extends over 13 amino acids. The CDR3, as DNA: TGTGCCAGCAGTCTTGGGGAGCCTCGCGAGCAGTACTTC. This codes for CASSLGEPREQYF.

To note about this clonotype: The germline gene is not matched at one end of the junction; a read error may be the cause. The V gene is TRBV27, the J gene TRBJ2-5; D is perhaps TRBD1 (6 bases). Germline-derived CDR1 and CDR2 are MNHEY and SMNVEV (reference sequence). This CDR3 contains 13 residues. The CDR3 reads CAGSSPDRETQYF. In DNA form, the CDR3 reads TGTGCCGGCAGTTCCCCGGACAGAGAGACCCAGTACTTC.

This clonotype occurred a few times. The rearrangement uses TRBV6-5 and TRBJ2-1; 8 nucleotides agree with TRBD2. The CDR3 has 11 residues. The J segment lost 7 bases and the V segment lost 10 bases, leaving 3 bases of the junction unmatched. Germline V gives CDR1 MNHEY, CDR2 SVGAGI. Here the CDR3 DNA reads TGTGCCACCCGGGGGGGGAATGAGCAGTTCTTC. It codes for CATRGGNEQFF.

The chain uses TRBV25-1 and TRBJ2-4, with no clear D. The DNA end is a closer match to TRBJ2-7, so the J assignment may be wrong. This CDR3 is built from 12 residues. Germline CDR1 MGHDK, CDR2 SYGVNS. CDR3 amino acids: CASSDGISEQYF. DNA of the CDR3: TGTGCCAGCAGTGATGGGATCTCCGAGCAGTACTTC.

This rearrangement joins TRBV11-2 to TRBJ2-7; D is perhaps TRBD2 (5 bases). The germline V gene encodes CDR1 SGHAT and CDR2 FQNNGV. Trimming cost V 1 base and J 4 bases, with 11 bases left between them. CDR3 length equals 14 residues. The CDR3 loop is CASSLGGIGYEQYF. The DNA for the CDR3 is TGTGCCAGCAGCTTAGGAGGGATCGGGTACGAGCAGTACTTC.

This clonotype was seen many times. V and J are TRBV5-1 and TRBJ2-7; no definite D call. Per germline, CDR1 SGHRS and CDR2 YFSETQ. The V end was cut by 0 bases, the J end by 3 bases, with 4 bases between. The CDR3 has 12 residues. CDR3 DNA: TGCGCCAGCAGCTTGGATCACTACGAGCAGTACTTC. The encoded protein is CASSLDHYEQYF.

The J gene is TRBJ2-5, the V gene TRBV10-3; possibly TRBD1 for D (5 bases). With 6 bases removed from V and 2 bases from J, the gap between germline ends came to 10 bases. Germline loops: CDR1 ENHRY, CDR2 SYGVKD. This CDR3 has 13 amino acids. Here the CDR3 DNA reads TGTGCCATCAGGAGGACAAAACAAGAGACCCAGTACTTC. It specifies CAIRRTKQETQYF.

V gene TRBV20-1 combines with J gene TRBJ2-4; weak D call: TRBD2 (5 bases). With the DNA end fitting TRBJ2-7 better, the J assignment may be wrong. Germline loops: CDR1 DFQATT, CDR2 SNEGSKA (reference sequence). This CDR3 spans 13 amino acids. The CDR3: CSAPSERPYEQYF. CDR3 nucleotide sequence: TGCAGTGCCCCGAGCGAGCGGCCCTACGAGCAGTACTTC.

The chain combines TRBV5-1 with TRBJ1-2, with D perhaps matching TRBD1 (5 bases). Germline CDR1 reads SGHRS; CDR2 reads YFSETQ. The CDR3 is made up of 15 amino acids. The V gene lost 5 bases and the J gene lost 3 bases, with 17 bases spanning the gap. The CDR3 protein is CASSSHQGADYGYTF. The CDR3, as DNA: TGCGCCAGCAGTTCACACCAGGGTGCGGACTATGGCTACACCTTC.

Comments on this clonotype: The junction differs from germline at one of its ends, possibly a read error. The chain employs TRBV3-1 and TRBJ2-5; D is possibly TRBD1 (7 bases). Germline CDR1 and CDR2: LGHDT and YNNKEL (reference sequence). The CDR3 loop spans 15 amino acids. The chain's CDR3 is CTSSQGGTAQETQYF. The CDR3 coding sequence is TGTACCAGCAGCCAAGGCGGGACAGCCCAAGAGACCCAGTACTTC.

The CDR3 nucleotides are TGTGCCAGCAGCGGGACAGCATTAAGCATTCAGTACTTC. It yields the protein CASSGTALSIQYF. The chain couples TRBV12-3 or TRBV12-4 to TRBJ2-4, with 7 bases that match TRBD1. Trimming removed 6 bases from V and 9 bases from J; junction bases left unmatched: 8. The CDR3 loop spans 13 amino acids.

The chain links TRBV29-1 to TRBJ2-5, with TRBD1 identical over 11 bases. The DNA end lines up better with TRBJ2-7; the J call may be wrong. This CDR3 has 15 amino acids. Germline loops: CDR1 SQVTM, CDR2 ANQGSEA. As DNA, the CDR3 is TGCAGCGCCCAACACTCGGGACAGGGGGACGACGAGCAGTACTTC. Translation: CSAQHSGQGDDEQYF.

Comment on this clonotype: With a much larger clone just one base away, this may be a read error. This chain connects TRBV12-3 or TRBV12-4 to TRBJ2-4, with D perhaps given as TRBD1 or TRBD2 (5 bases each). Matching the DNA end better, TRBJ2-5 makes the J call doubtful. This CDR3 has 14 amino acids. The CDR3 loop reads CASSFGGARQTQYF. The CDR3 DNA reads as TGTGCCAGCAGTTTTGGGGGAGCGAGGCAGACCCAGTACTTC.

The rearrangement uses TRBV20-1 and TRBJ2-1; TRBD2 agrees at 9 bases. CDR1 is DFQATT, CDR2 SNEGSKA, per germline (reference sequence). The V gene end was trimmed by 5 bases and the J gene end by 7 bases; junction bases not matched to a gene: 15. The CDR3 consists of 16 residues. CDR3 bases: TGCAGTGCTCCACACGGCGCGGGGGGGACTTATAATGAGCAGTTCTTC. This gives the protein CSAPHGAGGTYNEQFF.

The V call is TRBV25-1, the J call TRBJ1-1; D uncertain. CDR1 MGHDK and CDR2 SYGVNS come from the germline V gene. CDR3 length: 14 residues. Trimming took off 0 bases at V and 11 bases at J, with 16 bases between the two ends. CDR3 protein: CASSEYRTGAFAFF. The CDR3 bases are TGTGCCAGCAGTGAATATAGGACCGGAGCTTTTGCTTTCTTT.

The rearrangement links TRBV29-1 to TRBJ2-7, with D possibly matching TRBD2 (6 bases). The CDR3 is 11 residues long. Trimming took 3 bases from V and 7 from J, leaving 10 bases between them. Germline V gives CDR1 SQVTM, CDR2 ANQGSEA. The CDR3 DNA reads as TGCAGCGTTGATATAGGGAGGGAGCAGTACTTC. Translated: CSVDIGREQYF.

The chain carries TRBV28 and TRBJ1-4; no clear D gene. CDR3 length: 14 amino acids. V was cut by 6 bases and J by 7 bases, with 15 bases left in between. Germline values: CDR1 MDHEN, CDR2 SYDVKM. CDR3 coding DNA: TGTGCCAGCAGGAAAAAATTGGGCGGTGAAAAACTGTTTTTT. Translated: CASRKKLGGEKLFF.

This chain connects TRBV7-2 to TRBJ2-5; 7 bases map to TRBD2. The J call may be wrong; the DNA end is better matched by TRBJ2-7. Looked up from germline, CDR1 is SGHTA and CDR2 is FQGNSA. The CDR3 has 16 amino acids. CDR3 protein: CASSQFWGGSTYEQYF. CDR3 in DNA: TGTGCCAGCAGCCAATTCTGGGGGGGTTCCACCTACGAGCAGTACTTC.

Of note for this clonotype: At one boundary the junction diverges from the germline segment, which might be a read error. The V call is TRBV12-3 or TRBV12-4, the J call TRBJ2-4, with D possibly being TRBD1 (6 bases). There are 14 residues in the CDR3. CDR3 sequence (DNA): TGTGCCAGCAGTTTAGACGGACAGAAAAGCATTCAGTACTTC. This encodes CASSLDGQKSIQYF.

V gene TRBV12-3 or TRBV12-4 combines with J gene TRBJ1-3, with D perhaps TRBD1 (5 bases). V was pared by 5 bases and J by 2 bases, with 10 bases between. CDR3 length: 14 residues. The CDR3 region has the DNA TGTGCCAGCAGTGACAGAGTACCTGGAAACACCATATATTTT. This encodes CASSDRVPGNTIYF.

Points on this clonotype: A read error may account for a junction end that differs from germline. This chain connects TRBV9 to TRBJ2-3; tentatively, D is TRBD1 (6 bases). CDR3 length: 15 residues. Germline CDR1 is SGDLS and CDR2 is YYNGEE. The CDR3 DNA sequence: TGCGCCAGCAGCGTGGGACACGGAAGCACAGATACGCAGTATTTT. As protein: CASSVGHGSTDTQYF.

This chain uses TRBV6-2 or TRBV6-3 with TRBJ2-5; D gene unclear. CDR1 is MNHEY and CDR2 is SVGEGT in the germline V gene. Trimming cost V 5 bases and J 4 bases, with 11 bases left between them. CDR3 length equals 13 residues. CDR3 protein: CASSEMGGETQYF. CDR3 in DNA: TGTGCCAGCAGTGAGATGGGTGGAGAGACCCAGTACTTC.

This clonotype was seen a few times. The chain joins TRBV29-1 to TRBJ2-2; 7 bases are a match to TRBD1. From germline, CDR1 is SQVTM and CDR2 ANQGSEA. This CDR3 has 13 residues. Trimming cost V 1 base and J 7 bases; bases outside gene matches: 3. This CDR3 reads CSVEGRGSGELFF. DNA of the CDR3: TGCAGCGTTGAAGGCAGGGGGAGCGGGGAGCTGTTTTTT.

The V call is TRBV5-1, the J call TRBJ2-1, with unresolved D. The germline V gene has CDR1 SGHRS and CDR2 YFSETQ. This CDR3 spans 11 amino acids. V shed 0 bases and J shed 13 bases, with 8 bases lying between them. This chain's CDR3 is CASSLEETQFF. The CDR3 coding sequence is TGCGCCAGCAGCTTGGAGGAGACCCAGTTCTTC.

DNA of the CDR3: TGTGCTAGTGGTTTGGCGGGACAGGCGCTGCAGTACTTC. It encodes CASGLAGQALQYF. The chain recombines TRBV12-5 with TRBJ2-5; TRBD1 aligns across 8 bases. Germline CDR1 reads LGHNT; CDR2 reads FRNRAP. V shed 1 base, J shed 11 bases, and the junction held 6 bases outside the gene matches. This CDR3 has 13 amino acids. Full variable domain (rest looked up from reference TRBV12-5 and TRBJ2-5): DARVTQTPRHKVTEMGQEVTMRCQPILGHNTVFWYRQTMMQGLELLAYFRNRAPLDDSGMPKDRFSAEMPDATLATLKIQPSEPRDSAVYFCASGLAGQALQYFGPGTRLLVL.

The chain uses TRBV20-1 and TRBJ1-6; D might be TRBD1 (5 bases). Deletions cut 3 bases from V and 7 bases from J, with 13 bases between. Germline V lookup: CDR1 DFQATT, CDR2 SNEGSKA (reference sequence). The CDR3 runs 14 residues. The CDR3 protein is CSASQGLENSPLHF. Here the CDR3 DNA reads TGCAGTGCTAGCCAGGGATTAGAGAATTCACCCCTCCACTTT.